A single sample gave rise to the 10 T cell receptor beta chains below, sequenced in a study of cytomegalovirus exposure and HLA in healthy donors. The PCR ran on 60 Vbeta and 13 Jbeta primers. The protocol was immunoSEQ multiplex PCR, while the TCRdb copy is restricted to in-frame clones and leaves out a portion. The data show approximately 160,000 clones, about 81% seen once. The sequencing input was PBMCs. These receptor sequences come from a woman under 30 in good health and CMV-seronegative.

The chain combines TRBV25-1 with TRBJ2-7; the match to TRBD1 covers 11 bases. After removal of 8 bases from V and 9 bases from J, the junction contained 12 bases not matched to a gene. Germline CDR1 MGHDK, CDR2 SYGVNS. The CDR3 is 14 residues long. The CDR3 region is CASGEDRGRRVQYF. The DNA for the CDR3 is TGTGCCAGCGGGGAGGACAGGGGGCGCAGAGTGCAGTACTTC.

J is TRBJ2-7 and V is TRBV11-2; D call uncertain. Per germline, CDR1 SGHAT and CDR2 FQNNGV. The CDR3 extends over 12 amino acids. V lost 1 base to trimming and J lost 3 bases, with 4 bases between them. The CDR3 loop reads CASSLGSYEQYF. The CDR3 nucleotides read TGTGCCAGCAGCTTAGGGAGCTACGAGCAGTACTTC. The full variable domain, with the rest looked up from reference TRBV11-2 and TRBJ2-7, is EAGVAQSPRYKIIEKRQSVAFWCNPISGHATLYWYQQILGQGPKLLIQFQNNGVVDDSQLPKDRFSAERLKGVDSTLKIQPAKLEDSAVYLCASSLGSYEQYFGPGTRLTVT.

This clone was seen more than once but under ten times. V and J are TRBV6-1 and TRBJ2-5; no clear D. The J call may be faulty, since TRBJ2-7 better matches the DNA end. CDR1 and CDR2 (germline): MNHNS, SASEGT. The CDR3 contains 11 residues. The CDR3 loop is CASSEGYEQYF. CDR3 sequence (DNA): TGTGCCAGCAGTGAAGGGTACGAGCAGTACTTC.

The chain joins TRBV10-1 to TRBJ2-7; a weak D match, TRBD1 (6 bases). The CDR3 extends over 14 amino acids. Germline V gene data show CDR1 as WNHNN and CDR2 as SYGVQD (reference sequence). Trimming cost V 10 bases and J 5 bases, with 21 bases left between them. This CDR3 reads CATAGGRGPNEQYF. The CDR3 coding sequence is TGCGCCACCGCTGGCGGCAGGGGCCCAAACGAGCAGTACTTC.

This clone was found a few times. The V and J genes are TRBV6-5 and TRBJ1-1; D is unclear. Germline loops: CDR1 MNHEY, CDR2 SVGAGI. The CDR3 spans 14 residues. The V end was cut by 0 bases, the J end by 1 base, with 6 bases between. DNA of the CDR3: TGTGCCAGCAGTTACTCGCACGGGAACACTGAAGCTTTCTTT. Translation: CASSYSHGNTEAFF.

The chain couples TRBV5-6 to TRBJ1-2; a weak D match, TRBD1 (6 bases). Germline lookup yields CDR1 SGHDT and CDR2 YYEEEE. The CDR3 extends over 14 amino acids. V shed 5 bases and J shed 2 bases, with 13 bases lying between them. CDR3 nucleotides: TGTGCCAGCAGTCTACAGGGCCCCAACTATGGCTACACCTTC. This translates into CASSLQGPNYGYTF.

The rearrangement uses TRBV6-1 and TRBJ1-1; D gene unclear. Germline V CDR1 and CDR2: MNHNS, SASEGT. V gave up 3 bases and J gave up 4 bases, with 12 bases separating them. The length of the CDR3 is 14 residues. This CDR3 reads CASSDGQEATEAFF. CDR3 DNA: TGTGCCAGCAGTGACGGCCAGGAGGCCACTGAAGCTTTCTTT.

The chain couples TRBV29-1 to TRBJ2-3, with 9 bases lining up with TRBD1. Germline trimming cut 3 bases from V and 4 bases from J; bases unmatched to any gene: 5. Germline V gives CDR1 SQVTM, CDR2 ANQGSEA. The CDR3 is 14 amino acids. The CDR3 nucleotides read TGCAGCGTTGAGGGACAGGGATATCCAGATACGCAGTATTTT. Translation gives CSVEGQGYPDTQYF.

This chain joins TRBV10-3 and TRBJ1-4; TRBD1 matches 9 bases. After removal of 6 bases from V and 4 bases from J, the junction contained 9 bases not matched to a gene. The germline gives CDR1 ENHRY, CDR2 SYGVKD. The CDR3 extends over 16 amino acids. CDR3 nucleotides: TGTGCCATCAGACCAGGGACAGGGCAGGATAATGAAAAACTGTTTTTT. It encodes CAIRPGTGQDNEKLFF.

CDR3 nucleotide sequence: TGTGCCAGCAGCACCCACCGGGATGGTTCACCCCTCCACTTT. Translated, it gives CASSTHRDGSPLHF. J is TRBJ1-6 and V is TRBV28; no clear D gene. The CDR3 runs to 14 residues. Germline loops: CDR1 MDHEN, CDR2 SYDVKM. Trimming pared 6 bases from V and 9 bases from J, leaving 15 bases between. Full variable domain (missing parts from reference TRBV28 and TRBJ1-6): DVKVTQSSRYLVKRTGEKVFLECVQDMDHENMFWYRQDPGLGLRLIYFSYDVKMKEKGDIPEGYSVSREKKERFSLILESASTNQTSMYLCASSTHRDGSPLHFGNGTRLTVT.